The 3 T cell receptor beta chains presented below share a single source sample, sequenced in a study of a mutant IDH1 vaccine in newly diagnosed glioma. Time point of the sample: week 5, during vaccination. The content of each vaccine dose was 300 ug of mutant IDH1 20-mer peptide, and topical imiquimod accompanied it. Method: immunoSEQ multiplex PCR; TCRdb's copy keeps in-frame clones and lacks some. The repertoire holds fewer than 100,000 clones, with roughly 91% as singletons. What these receptors recognize is not known. This specimen was PBMCs, taken from a glioma patient whose treatment included an IDH1 peptide vaccine. Every receptor here comes from a woman in her forties or fifties with glioma.

The chain is built from TRBV11-2 and TRBJ2-3; possible D gene TRBD1, 5 bases. The CDR3 contains 13 residues. V gave up 5 bases and J gave up 3 bases, with 9 bases separating them. The germline gives CDR1 SGHAT, CDR2 FQNNGV. The CDR3 DNA reads as TGTGCCAGCAGCCCAGGGTTAACAGATACGCAGTATTTT. It yields the protein CASSPGLTDTQYF.

This rearrangement joins TRBV11-2 to TRBJ2-7; D is possibly TRBD1 (5 bases). The CDR3 sequence is 13 residues long. Trimming stripped 1 base from V and 4 bases from J, with 8 bases between. From germline, CDR1 is SGHAT and CDR2 FQNNGV. CDR3 sequence: CASSLAAGYEQYF. The CDR3 bases are TGTGCCAGCAGCTTAGCGGCAGGGTACGAGCAGTACTTC. Using reference TRBV11-2 and TRBJ2-7 for the parts outside the CDR3, the full variable domain is EAGVAQSPRYKIIEKRQSVAFWCNPISGHATLYWYQQILGQGPKLLIQFQNNGVVDDSQLPKDRFSAERLKGVDSTLKIQPAKLEDSAVYLCASSLAAGYEQYFGPGTRLTVT.

The gene calls are TRBV19 and TRBJ1-1; perhaps TRBD1 as D (5 bases). CDR1 and CDR2 from the germline V gene are LNHDA and SQIVND (reference sequence). There are 16 residues in the CDR3. The V gene lost 6 bases and the J gene lost 0 bases, with 17 bases spanning the gap. The CDR3 DNA reads TGTGCCAGTAGACTTACCTGGCGGACACTGAACACTGAAGCTTTCTTT. Amino acids: CASRLTWRTLNTEAFF. The variable domain in full, completed from reference TRBV19 and TRBJ1-1, reads DGGITQSPKYLFRKEGQNVTLSCEQNLNHDAMYWYRQDPGQGLRLIYYSQIVNDFQKGDIAEGYSVSREKKESFPLTVTSAQKNPTAFYLCASRLTWRTLNTEAFFGQGTRLTVV.